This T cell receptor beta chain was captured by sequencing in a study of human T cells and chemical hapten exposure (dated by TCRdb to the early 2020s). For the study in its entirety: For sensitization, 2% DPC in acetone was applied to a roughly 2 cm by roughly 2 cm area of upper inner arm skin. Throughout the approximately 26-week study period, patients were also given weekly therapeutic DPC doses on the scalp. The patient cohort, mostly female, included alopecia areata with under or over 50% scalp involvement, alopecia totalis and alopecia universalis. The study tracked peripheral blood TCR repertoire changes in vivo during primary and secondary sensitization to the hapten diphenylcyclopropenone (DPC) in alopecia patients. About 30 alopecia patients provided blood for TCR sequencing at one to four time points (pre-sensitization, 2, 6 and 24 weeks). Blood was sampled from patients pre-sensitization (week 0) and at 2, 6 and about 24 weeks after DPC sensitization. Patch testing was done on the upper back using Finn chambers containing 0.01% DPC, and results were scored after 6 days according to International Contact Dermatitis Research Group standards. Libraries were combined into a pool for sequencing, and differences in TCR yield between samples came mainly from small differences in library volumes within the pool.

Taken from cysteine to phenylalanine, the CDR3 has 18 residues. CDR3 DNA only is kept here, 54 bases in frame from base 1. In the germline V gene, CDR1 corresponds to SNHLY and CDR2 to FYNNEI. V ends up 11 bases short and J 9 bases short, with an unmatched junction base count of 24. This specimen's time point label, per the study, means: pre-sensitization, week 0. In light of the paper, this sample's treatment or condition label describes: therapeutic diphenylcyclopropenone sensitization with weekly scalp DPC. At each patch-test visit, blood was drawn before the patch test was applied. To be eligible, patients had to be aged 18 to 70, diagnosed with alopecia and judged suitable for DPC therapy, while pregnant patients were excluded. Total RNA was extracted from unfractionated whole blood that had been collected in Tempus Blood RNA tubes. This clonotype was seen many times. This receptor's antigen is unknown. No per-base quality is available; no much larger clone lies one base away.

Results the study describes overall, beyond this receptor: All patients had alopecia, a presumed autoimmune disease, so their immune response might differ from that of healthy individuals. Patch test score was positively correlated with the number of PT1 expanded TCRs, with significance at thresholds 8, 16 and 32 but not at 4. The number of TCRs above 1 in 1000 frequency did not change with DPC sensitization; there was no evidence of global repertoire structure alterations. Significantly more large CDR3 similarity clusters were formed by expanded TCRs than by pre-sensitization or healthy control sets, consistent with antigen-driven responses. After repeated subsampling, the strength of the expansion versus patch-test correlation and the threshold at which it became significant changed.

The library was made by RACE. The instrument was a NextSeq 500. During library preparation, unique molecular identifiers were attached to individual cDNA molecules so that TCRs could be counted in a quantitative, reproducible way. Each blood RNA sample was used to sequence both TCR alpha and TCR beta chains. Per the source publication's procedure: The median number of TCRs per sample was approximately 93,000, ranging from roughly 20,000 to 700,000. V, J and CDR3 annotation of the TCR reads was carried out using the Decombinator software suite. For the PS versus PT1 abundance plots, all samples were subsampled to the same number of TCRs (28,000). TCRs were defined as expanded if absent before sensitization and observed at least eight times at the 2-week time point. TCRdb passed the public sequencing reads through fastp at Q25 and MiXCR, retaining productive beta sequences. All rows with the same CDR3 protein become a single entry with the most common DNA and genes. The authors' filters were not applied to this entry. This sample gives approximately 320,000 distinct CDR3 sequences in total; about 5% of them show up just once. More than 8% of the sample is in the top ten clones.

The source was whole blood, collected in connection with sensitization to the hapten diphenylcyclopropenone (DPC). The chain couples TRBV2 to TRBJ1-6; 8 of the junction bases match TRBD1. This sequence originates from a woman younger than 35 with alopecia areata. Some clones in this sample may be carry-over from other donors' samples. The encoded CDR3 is CAQQGGQEYFKKTSPLHF. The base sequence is TGTGCCCAGCAGGGGGGACAGGAATACTTTAAGAAGACTTCACCCCTCCACTTT.